Shown below are 26 T cell receptor beta chains from a single sample sequenced in a study of blood T cell repertoires in COVID-19. Method: immunoSEQ multiplex PCR; TCRdb's copy keeps in-frame clones and lacks some. Of around 130,000 clones detected, approximately 86% appear once; the ten largest clones hold 2.3%. Specimen: PBMCs or T cells enriched from blood (not recorded which). The receptors here all came from a woman in her fifties or sixties who had recovered from COVID-19.

This chain's CDR3 is CASSQVTGGLGETQYF. For the CDR3, the DNA is TGTGCCAGCAGCCAAGTGACAGGAGGTCTCGGTGAGACCCAGTACTTC. The rearrangement joins TRBV14 to TRBJ2-5; possible D gene TRBD1, 6 bases. The germline V gene has CDR1 SGHDN and CDR2 FVKESK. The V end was cut by 1 base, the J end by 5 bases, with 17 bases between. The CDR3 totals 16 residues.

The rearrangement uses TRBV10-1 and TRBJ1-1; D unresolved. The CDR3 runs 12 residues. CDR1 and CDR2 (germline): WNHNN, SYGVQD (reference sequence). Between the trimmed V and J ends, which lost 3 bases and 3 bases, there was a span of 5 bases. The CDR3 loop is CASSDQYTEAFF. The CDR3 DNA follows: TGCGCCAGCAGTGATCAATACACTGAAGCTTTCTTT.

The J gene is TRBJ1-2, the V gene TRBV7-9; 7 bases map to TRBD1. Germline CDR1 and CDR2: SEHNR and FQNEAQ (reference sequence). CDR3 length equals 15 residues. V lost 4 bases, J lost 3 bases, and 8 bases stayed unmatched. The CDR3 reads CASSSRDSHYYGYTF. In DNA, the CDR3 is TGTGCCAGCAGCTCGCGGGACAGCCACTACTATGGCTACACCTTC.

The chain recombines TRBV7-9 with TRBJ1-1, with 8 bases that match TRBD1. Germline V lookup: CDR1 SEHNR, CDR2 FQNEAQ (reference sequence). The length of the CDR3 is 15 residues. After removal of 3 bases from V and 6 bases from J, the junction contained 9 bases not matched to a gene. The CDR3 DNA reads as TGTGCCAGCAGCTTCCCGGACAGGGTTTTAGCTGAAGCTTTCTTT. Translated: CASSFPDRVLAEAFF.

The CDR3 loop reads CASSYGADSPLHF. The CDR3 DNA reads as TGTGCCAGCAGTTACGGGGCGGATTCACCCCTCCACTTT. This sequence joins TRBV6-5 and TRBJ1-6; D perhaps matches TRBD1 (5 bases). Germline assignment: CDR1 MNHEY and CDR2 SVGAGI. This CDR3 is built from 13 residues. The V gene lost 2 bases and the J gene lost 8 bases, with 7 bases spanning the gap.

Details on this clone: The junction differs from germline at one of its ends, possibly a read error. The chain is built from TRBV6-1 and TRBJ1-2, with D tentatively TRBD1 (5 bases). CDR1 is MNHNS, CDR2 SASEGT, per germline. The CDR3 contains 13 residues. The DNA of the CDR3 is TGTGCCAGCAGCGAAGACAGCTACTATGGCTACACCTTC. Amino acid sequence: CASSEDSYYGYTF.

The V and J genes are TRBV21-1 and TRBJ2-7; whether TRBD2, the table's D call, matches the DNA was not checked. TRBV21-1 is a pseudogene. The CDR3 totals 17 residues. CDR3 amino acids: CASSKEKGGANSYEQYF. The CDR3 DNA follows: TGTGCCAGCAGCAAAGAAAAAGGAGGGGCGAACTCCTACGAGCAGTACTTC.

This clone showed up just once. The V call is TRBV18, the J call TRBJ1-2; TRBD1 agrees at 9 bases. CDR1 and CDR2 (germline): KGHSH, LQKENI. CDR3 length: 13 amino acids. The J segment lost 10 bases and the V segment lost 2 bases, leaving 5 bases of the junction unmatched. This CDR3 is CASSPGTGNAYTF. The DNA for the CDR3 is TGTGCCAGCTCACCAGGGACAGGGAATGCCTACACCTTC.

The chain joins TRBV3-1 (or the pseudogene TRBV3-2) to TRBJ2-7; the D gene is possibly TRBD1 (6 bases). Germline V gives CDR1 LGHDT, CDR2 YNNKEL (reference sequence). The CDR3 runs 12 residues. Trimming took 4 bases from V and 7 from J, leaving 11 bases between them. The CDR3 DNA reads TGTGCCAGCAGCCTCGACAGGCGAGAGCAGTACTTC. Translating it yields CASSLDRREQYF.

The rearrangement links TRBV12-3 or TRBV12-4 to TRBJ1-4; 7 nucleotides align to TRBD1. There are 13 residues in the CDR3. V lost 6 bases and J lost 5; bases outside the gene matches: 3. This CDR3 is CASSRQGNEKLFF. The CDR3 coding sequence is TGTGCCAGCAGCAGACAGGGAAATGAAAAACTGTTTTTT.

Concerning this clone: A junction end diverges from the germline sequence, so it may reflect a read error. The J gene is TRBJ2-1, the V gene TRBV19, with 10 bases aligning to TRBD2. CDR1 LNHDA and CDR2 SQIVND come from the germline V gene (reference sequence). This CDR3 contains 15 residues. The DNA of the CDR3 is TGTGCGAGTACGAAAGCGGGGGGGCCCTACAATGAGCAGTTCTTC. Protein sequence: CASTKAGGPYNEQFF.

The V and J genes are TRBV19 and TRBJ1-2; D gene unclear. Germline V CDR1 and CDR2: LNHDA, SQIVND (reference sequence). V gave up 7 bases and J gave up 8 bases, with 17 bases separating them. The CDR3 length is 13 residues. CDR3 in DNA: TGTGCCAGTACGTTTACCAATTCGGGAGGCTACACCTTC. This sequence encodes CASTFTNSGGYTF.

The chain uses TRBV6-1 and TRBJ2-7, with D possibly being TRBD2 (5 bases). The CDR3 is 15 amino acids. Trimming shortened V by 2 bases and J by 4 bases, and 15 bases separated the two germline ends. Germline CDR1 and CDR2: MNHNS and SASEGT. The CDR3 sequence is CASSEQSVSGYEQYF. The CDR3 DNA reads TGTGCCAGCAGTGAACAGAGTGTGTCGGGGTACGAGCAGTACTTC.

V and J are TRBV12-3 or TRBV12-4 and TRBJ1-2; D is undetermined. Trimming pared 3 bases from V and 3 bases from J, leaving 8 bases between. CDR3 size: 13 residues. CDR3 sequence (DNA): TGTGCCAGCAGTTTGACCGGAGACTATGGCTACACCTTC. It translates to CASSLTGDYGYTF.

V and J are TRBV2 and TRBJ2-7, with D unresolved. Germline CDR1 is SNHLY and CDR2 is FYNNEI. Trimming shortened V by 10 bases and J by 0 bases, and 13 bases separated the two germline ends. There are 13 residues in the CDR3. CDR3 DNA: TGTGCCATGCGCACGGGTGTCTCCTACGAGCAGTACTTC. It specifies CAMRTGVSYEQYF.

The chain is built from TRBV6-4 and TRBJ1-1; 9 nucleotides match TRBD1. V shed 4 bases and J 11 bases; nucleotides not matched to a gene: 8. Germline lookup yields CDR1 MRHNA and CDR2 SNTAGT. This CDR3 contains 13 residues. The CDR3 DNA reads TGTGCCAGCAGTGCCGGGACAGGGACTGGGGCTTTCTTT. Translation gives CASSAGTGTGAFF.

This clone was seen a single time. The J gene is TRBJ1-6, the V gene TRBV21-1; TRBD1, the table's D call, was not compared with the DNA. TRBV21-1 is classified as a pseudogene. CDR3 size: 16 residues. The CDR3 nucleotides read TGTGCCAGCAGCAAAGAACAAGGACAGGGGAATTCACCCCTCCACTTT. It encodes CASSKEQGQGNSPLHF.

The CDR3 nucleotides read TGTGCCAGCACCCGACAGGGGGGCTATGGCTACACCTTC. It specifies CASTRQGGYGYTF. The V and J genes are TRBV3-1 (or the pseudogene TRBV3-2) and TRBJ1-2, with TRBD1 matching over 9 bases. The V gene end was trimmed by 7 bases and the J gene end by 4 bases; junction bases not matched to a gene: 4. The CDR3 runs to 13 residues. CDR1 is LGHDT and CDR2 is YNNKEL in the germline V gene (reference sequence).

The chain recombines TRBV7-9 with TRBJ2-1, with 16 bases that match TRBD2. Germline V lookup: CDR1 SEHNR, CDR2 FQNEAQ (reference sequence). The trim removed 6 bases at V and 8 bases at J, leaving 7 bases unmatched. This CDR3 region has 16 residues. CDR3 nucleotides: TGTGCCAGCAGGCCCGGGACTAGCGGGGGGGCCTATGAGCAGTTCTTC. Translating it yields CASRPGTSGGAYEQFF.

The rearrangement uses TRBV10-1 and TRBJ2-1, with a weak D call TRBD2 (7 bases). In germline, CDR1 is WNHNN, CDR2 SYGVQD (reference sequence). The CDR3 contains 13 residues. Trimming pared 5 bases from V and 9 bases from J, leaving 14 bases between. CDR3 sequence (DNA): TGCGCCAGCAGTCTCCCGGGGGGCACTGAGCAGTTCTTC. This encodes CASSLPGGTEQFF.

This clone came up once. This chain joins TRBV3-1 (or the pseudogene TRBV3-2) and TRBJ2-5; TRBD2 matches 12 bases. The CDR3 loop spans 18 amino acids. V shed 2 bases, J shed 2 bases, and the junction held 9 bases outside the gene matches. CDR1 and CDR2 from the germline V gene are LGHDT and YNNKEL (reference sequence). CDR3 bases: TGTGCCAGCAGCCAAACGCTAGCGGGGGGGGTAGTACAAGAGACCCAGTACTTC. Protein sequence: CASSQTLAGGVVQETQYF.

The V call is TRBV3-1 (or the pseudogene TRBV3-2), the J call TRBJ1-2, with 10 positions matching TRBD1. The V segment lost 2 bases and the J segment 4 bases; nucleotides outside the gene matches: 7. This CDR3 has 16 residues. Germline V gene sequence: CDR1 LGHDT, CDR2 YNNKEL (reference sequence). CDR3 bases: TGTGCCAGCAGCCAACAGGACAGGGGGGATAGCTATGGCTACACCTTC. This gives the protein CASSQQDRGDSYGYTF.

With regard to this clone: The sample holds other DNA sequences that translate to the same CDR3. The chain combines TRBV29-1 with TRBJ2-1; 7 bases line up with TRBD1. Germline values: CDR1 SQVTM, CDR2 ANQGSEA. With 2 bases clipped from V and 1 base from J, the junction kept 2 bases outside the gene matches. The CDR3 spans 14 residues. The CDR3 coding sequence is TGCAGCGTTGAATGGGACAGTTCCTACAATGAGCAGTTCTTC. Protein product: CSVEWDSSYNEQFF.

This chain connects TRBV9 to TRBJ2-3, with a possible D match to TRBD1 (5 bases). Trimming pared 4 bases from V and 4 bases from J, leaving 13 bases between. Germline values: CDR1 SGDLS, CDR2 YYNGEE. This CDR3 region has 14 residues. CDR3 amino acids: CASSPLGVPDTQYF. CDR3 in DNA: TGTGCCAGCAGCCCCCTAGGGGTCCCAGATACGCAGTATTTT. The full variable domain, in which reference TRBV9 and TRBJ2-3 provide the parts outside the CDR3, is DSGVTQTPKHLITATGQRVTLRCSPRSGDLSVYWYQQSLDQGLQFLIQYYNGEERAKGNILERFSAQQFPDLHSELNLSSLELGDSALYFCASSPLGVPDTQYFGPGTRLTVL.

The rearrangement uses TRBV5-1 and TRBJ2-3; 14 bases match TRBD2. Unmatched junction bases numbered 4, after V lost 4 bases and J lost 3 bases. Germline assignment: CDR1 SGHRS and CDR2 YFSETQ. CDR3 size: 16 residues. The CDR3 is CASSPGLAGETDTQYF. In nucleotides, the CDR3 is TGCGCCAGCAGCCCGGGACTAGCGGGGGAAACAGATACGCAGTATTTT.

This sequence joins TRBV7-9 and TRBJ1-2; 10 bases are a match to TRBD1. This CDR3 has 16 residues. CDR1 is SEHNR, CDR2 FQNEAQ, per germline (reference sequence). V lost 2 bases, J lost 1 base, and 4 bases stayed unmatched. The CDR3 DNA is TGTGCCAGCAGCTTACCGACAGGGGGCGGTAACTATGGCTACACCTTC. Protein sequence: CASSLPTGGGNYGYTF.